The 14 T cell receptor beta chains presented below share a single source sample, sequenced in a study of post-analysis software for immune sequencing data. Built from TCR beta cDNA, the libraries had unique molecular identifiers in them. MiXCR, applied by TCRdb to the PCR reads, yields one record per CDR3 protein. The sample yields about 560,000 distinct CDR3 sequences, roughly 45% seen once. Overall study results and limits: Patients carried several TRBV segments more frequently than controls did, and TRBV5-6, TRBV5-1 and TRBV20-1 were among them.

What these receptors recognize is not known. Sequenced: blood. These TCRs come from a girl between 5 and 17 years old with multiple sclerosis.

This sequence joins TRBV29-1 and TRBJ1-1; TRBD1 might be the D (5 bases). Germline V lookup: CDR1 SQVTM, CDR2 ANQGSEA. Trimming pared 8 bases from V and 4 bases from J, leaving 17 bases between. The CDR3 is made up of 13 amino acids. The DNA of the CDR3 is TGCAGCCTAAGTCCCGCCGGGGGCACTGAAGCTTTCTTT. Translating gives CSLSPAGGTEAFF.

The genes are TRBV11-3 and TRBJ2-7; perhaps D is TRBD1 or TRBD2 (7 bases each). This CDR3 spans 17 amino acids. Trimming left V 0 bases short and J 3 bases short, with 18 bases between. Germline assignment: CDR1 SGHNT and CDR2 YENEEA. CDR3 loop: CASSLDLRQGGSYEQYF. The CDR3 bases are TGTGCCAGCAGCTTAGATCTCCGACAGGGAGGGAGCTACGAGCAGTACTTC. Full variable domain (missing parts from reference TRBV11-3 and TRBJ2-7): EAGVVQSPRYKIIEKKQPVAFWCNPISGHNTLYWYLQNLGQGPELLIRYENEEAVDDSQLPKDRFSAERLKGVDSTLKIQPAELGDSAVYLCASSLDLRQGGSYEQYFGPGTRLTVT.

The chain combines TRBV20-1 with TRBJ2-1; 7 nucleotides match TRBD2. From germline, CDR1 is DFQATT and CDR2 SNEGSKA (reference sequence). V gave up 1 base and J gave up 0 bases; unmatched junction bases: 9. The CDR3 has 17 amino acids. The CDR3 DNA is TGCAGTGCTAGAGGGTGGGGAGGGCTGAGCTCCTACAATGAGCAGTTCTTC. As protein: CSARGWGGLSSYNEQFF.

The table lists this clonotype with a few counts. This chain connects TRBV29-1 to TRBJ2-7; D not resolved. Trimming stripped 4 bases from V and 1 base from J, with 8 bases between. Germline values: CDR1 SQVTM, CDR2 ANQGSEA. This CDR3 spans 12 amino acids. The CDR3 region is CSVGLPSYEQYF. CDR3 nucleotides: TGCAGCGTTGGACTGCCATCCTACGAGCAGTACTTC.

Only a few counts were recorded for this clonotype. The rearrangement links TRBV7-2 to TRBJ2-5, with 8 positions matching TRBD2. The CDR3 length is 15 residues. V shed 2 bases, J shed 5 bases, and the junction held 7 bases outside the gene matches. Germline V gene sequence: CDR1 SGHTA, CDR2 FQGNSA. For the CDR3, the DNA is TGTGCCAGCAGCTTAAACCTAGCGGGTCCGGAGACCCAGTACTTC. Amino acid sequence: CASSLNLAGPETQYF.

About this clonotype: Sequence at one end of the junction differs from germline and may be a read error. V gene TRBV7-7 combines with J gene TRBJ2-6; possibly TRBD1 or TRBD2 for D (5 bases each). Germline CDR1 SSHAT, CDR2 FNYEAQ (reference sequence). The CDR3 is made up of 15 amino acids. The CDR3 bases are TGTGCTAGCAGTGAGGGGTTAACTGGGGCCAACGTCCTGACTTTC. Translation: CASSEGLTGANVLTF.

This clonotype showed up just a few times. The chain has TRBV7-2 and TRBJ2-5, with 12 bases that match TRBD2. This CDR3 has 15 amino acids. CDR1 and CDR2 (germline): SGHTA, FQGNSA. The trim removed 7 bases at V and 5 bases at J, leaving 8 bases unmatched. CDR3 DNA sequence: TGTGCCAGCACCAGACTAGCGGGGGCTGGGGAGACCCAGTACTTC. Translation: CASTRLAGAGETQYF.

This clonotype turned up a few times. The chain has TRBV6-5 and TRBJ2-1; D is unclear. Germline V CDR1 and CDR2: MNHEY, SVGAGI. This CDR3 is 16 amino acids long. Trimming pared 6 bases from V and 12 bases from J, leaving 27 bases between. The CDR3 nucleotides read TGTGCCAGCAGCCCAAGACCAAGAACCCCCCTTCTGGGGCAGTTCTTC. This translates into CASSPRPRTPLLGQFF.

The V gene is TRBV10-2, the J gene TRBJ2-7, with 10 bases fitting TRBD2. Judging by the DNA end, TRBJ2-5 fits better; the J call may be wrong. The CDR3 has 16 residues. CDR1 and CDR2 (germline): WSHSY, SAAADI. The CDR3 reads CASKRLAGDFQETQYF. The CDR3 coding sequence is TGCGCCAGCAAGAGGCTAGCGGGGGACTTCCAGGAGACCCAGTACTTC.

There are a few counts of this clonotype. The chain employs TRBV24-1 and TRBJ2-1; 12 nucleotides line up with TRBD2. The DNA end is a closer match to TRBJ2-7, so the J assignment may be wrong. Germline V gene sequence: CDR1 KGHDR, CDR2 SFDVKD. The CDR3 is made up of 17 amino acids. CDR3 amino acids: CATSAGLAGPSYNEQYF. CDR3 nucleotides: TGTGCCACCAGTGCCGGACTAGCGGGACCCTCCTACAATGAGCAGTACTTC.

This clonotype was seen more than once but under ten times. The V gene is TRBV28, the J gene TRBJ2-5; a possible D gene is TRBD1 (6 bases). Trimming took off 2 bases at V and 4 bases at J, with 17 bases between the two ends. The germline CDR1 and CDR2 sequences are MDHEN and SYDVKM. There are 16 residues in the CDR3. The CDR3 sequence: CASSLGLREQGETQYF. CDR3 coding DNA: TGTGCCAGCAGTTTAGGGTTAAGGGAACAGGGAGAGACCCAGTACTTC.

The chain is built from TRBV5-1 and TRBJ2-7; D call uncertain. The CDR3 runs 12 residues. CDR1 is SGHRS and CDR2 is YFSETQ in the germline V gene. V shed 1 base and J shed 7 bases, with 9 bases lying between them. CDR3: CASSLNPLEQYF. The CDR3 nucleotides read TGCGCCAGCAGCTTGAACCCTTTAGAGCAGTACTTC.

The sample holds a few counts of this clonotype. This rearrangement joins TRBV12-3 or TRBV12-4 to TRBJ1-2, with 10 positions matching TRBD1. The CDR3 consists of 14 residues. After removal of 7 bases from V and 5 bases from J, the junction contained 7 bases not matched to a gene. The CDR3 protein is CASTRGQGMYGYTF. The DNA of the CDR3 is TGTGCCAGCACCAGGGGACAGGGGATGTATGGCTACACCTTC.

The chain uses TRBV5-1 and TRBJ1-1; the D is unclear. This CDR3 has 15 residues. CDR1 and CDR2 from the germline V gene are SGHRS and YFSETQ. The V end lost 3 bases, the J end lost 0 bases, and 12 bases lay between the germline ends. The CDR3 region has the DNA TGCGCCAGCAGCTCCCGCGGGCGCATGAACACTGAAGCTTTCTTT. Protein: CASSSRGRMNTEAFF.